These 2 T cell receptor beta chains were sequenced from one sample in a study of breast tumors, draining lymph nodes, adjacent tissues. From the multiplex PCR reads, TCRdb called clonotypes with MiXCR, one entry per CDR3 protein. The sample shows roughly 49,000 distinct CDR3 sequences, approximately 45% of them seen only once. What was sequenced was breast tumor tissue. These receptors were taken from a female donor with breast cancer. Some clones in this sample may be carry-over from other donors' samples.

The chain combines TRBV7-2 with TRBJ2-7; the match to TRBD2 covers 12 bases. V shed 5 bases, J shed 5 bases, and the junction held 7 bases outside the gene matches. The CDR3 has 15 amino acids. The germline V gene has CDR1 SGHTA and CDR2 FQGNSA. CDR3 nucleotides: TGTGCCAGCAGCACCCGACTAGCGGGAGCGGACGAGCAGTACTTC. Protein: CASSTRLAGADEQYF.

The rearrangement joins TRBV7-2 to TRBJ2-3, with TRBD2 matching over 8 bases. In germline, CDR1 is SGHTA, CDR2 FQGNSA. CDR3 length: 16 residues. With V trimmed by 4 bases and J by 6 bases, 12 bases remained unmatched. The CDR3: CASSSNSGVGFDTQYF. CDR3 sequence (DNA): TGTGCCAGCAGCTCTAATAGCGGGGTTGGTTTCGATACGCAGTATTTT. Filled out from reference TRBV7-2 and TRBJ2-3, the complete variable domain reads GAGVSQSPSNKVTEKGKDVELRCDPISGHTALYWYRQSLGQGLEFLIYFQGNSAPDKSGLPSDRFSAERTGGSVSTLTIQRTQQEDSAVYLCASSSNSGVGFDTQYFGPGTRLTVL.